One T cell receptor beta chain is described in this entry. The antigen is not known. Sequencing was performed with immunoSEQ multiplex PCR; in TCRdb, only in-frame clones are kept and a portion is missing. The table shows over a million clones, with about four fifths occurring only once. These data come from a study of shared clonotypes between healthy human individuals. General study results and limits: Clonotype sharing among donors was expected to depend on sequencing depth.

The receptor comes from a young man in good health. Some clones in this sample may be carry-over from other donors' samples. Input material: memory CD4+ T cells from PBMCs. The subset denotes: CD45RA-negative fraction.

CDR3 in DNA: TGTGCCAGCACCCGAGGACTAGCGGGGCACACGAACACCGGGGAGCTGTTTTTT. The encoded protein is CASTRGLAGHTNTGELFF. The chain employs TRBV5-4 and TRBJ2-2; 12 nucleotides match TRBD2. V shed 6 bases and J 0 bases; nucleotides not matched to a gene: 9. The germline V gene has CDR1 SGHNT and CDR2 YYREEE (reference sequence). The CDR3 consists of 18 residues.